The rows below give T cell receptor beta chains drawn from one sample of a study of shared clonotypes between healthy human individuals. TCRdb's table, derived via immunoSEQ multiplex PCR, lists solely in-frame clones and lacks some. The data contain roughly 2.1 million clones, approximately 94% of them seen just once; the ten biggest clones take up 1.5% to 2%. Sequenced input: naive CD8+ T cells from PBMCs. These TCRs come from a man between 18 and 29 years old in good health. Some clones in this sample may be carry-over from other donors' samples. Both conserved end residues are part of each CDR3. The D gene is left open where the match is weak. Part of the rows lack a size; the others show once, few, many or a class for expanded clones.

d_call j_call clone_size v_call cdr3_nt cdr3_aa
TRBD1 TRBJ1-2 - TRBV4-1 TGCGCCAGCAGCCAGGACGGCCGACAGGGTTCCCAAGGCTACACCTTC CASSQDGRQGSQGYTF
- TRBJ1-1 - TRBV14 TGTGCCAGCAGCCAAGAGACTAACACTGAAGCTTTCTTT CASSQETNTEAFF
- TRBJ1-5 - TRBV6-1 TGTGCCAGCAGTGTTTTCAAGGGGGGGACACAGAATCAGCCCCAGCATTTT CASSVFKGGTQNQPQHF
- TRBJ2-7 few TRBV5-1 TGCGCCAGCAGCTTGGACAGGAACGCCTACGAGCAGTACTTC CASSLDRNAYEQYF
TRBD2 TRBJ2-7 once TRBV7-8 TGTGCCAGCAGCTTAGCCGGGACTAGCGGCTACGAGCAGTACTTC CASSLAGTSGYEQYF
- TRBJ2-6 - TRBV7-9 TGTGCCAGCAGCCGACGGGACTCTGGGGCCAACGTCCTGACTTTC CASSRRDSGANVLTF
TRBD1 TRBJ2-5 - TRBV14 TGTGCCAGCAGCCTCCAGGGGGTTTGGGAGACCCAGTACTTC CASSLQGVWETQYF
TRBD2 TRBJ2-3 once TRBV7-2 TGTGCCAGCAGCATACCAGGACTAGGTCCAGATACGCAGTATTTT CASSIPGLGPDTQYF
TRBD1 TRBJ2-1 - TRBV27 TGTGCCAGCAGTGACCGGGACAGCTTTGGGAATGAGCAGTTCTTC CASSDRDSFGNEQFF
- TRBJ1-2 once TRBV9 TGTGCCAGCAGCGTAGGAACAGAGCCCTATGGCTACACCTTC CASSVGTEPYGYTF
TRBD1 TRBJ2-6 - TRBV7-9 TGTGCCAGCAGCCGGGACAGGGTAGCGCCTGGGGCCAACGTCCTGACTTTC CASSRDRVAPGANVLTF
TRBD1 TRBJ1-2 - TRBV28 TGTGCCAGCACCGAGGGGACAGTTAACTATGGCTACACCTTC CASTEGTVNYGYTF
TRBD1 TRBJ1-2 - TRBV28 TGTGCCAGCAGCGACCGGGACAGACTTCCTAACTATGGCTACACCTTC CASSDRDRLPNYGYTF
- TRBJ2-7 once TRBV6-1 TGTGCCAGCAGTGAACGATCGCGCGGGTACGAGCAGTACTTC CASSERSRGYEQYF
- TRBJ2-3 - TRBV19 TGTGCCAGTACCCCAGGAGCGGACACAGATACGCAGTATTTT CASTPGADTDTQYF
- TRBJ2-1 - TRBV5-6 TGTGCCAGCAGCTTAATATCTCCAACTGAGCAGTTCTTC CASSLISPTEQFF
TRBD2 TRBJ2-5 - TRBV7-3 TGTGCCAGCAGCCCCTGGGGAGGGGCGGGAGAGACCCAGTACTTC CASSPWGGAGETQYF
- TRBJ2-7 - TRBV28 TGTGCCAGCAGTTTACCATTGAGGGCGGGTTCCTACGAGCAGTACTTC CASSLPLRAGSYEQYF
- TRBJ2-1 - TRBV19 TGTGCCAGTAGTATAGCATCGGGGATTGAGCAGTTCTTC CASSIASGIEQFF
TRBD1 TRBJ2-1 - TRBV19 TGTGCCAGTAGTATTCTAACAGGGGGCAAGGTATACAATGAGCAGTTCTTC CASSILTGGKVYNEQFF
- TRBJ2-1 - TRBV7-9 TGTGCCAGCAGCTTAGTGGCGGCAGAAACGCCCTGGTTCTTC CASSLVAAETPWFF
TRBD2 TRBJ2-3 - TRBV15 TGTGCCACCAGCAGACTAGCGGGACCCACAGATACGCAGTATTTT CATSRLAGPTDTQYF